The rows below give T cell receptor beta chains drawn from one sample of a study of blood T cell repertoires in COVID-19. Generated by immunoSEQ multiplex PCR, the TCRdb table keeps only in-frame clones and is missing some. The table has about 35,000 clones, 85% to 90% seen once. The sample taken for sequencing was peripheral blood. These receptor sequences come from an older man with active COVID-19. CDR3s include the opening cysteine and the closing phenylalanine or tryptophan. D genes are given only for firm matches. Not every row has a clone size; where given, it reads once, few, many or a size class.

d_call	v_call	j_call	clone_size	cdr3_nt	cdr3_aa
.	TRBV4-1	TRBJ2-5	.	TGCGCCAGCAGCCAAGTGGGCCCTTTGGCGGGCGAGGAAGAGACCCAGTACTTC	CASSQVGPLAGEEETQYF
.	TRBV7-2	TRBJ1-6	.	TGTGCCAGCAGCTTAGTAGGGGGGGGCTTTAATTCACCCCTCCACTTT	CASSLVGGGFNSPLHF
.	TRBV28	TRBJ1-2	.	TGTGCCAGCAGTTTACGGGAATGGTTAATGGGCTACACCTTC	CASSLREWLMGYTF
.	TRBV4-3	TRBJ2-7	.	TGCGCCAGCAGCCAAGACAGGGCCTACACCGAGCAGTACTTC	CASSQDRAYTEQYF
.	TRBV20-1	TRBJ2-1	.	TGCAGGGCTTCGGTGAGTGAGCAGTTCTTC	CRASVSEQFF
TRBD2	TRBV28	TRBJ2-5	.	TGTGCCAGCAGTTTTGGAGGGTTAGCGGGAGCGAGGGAGACCCAGTACTTC	CASSFGGLAGARETQYF
TRBD2	TRBV3-1/TRBV3-2	TRBJ2-5	.	TGTGCCAGCAGCCCACTAGCGGGAGGGGCAGAGACCCAGTACTTC	CASSPLAGGAETQYF
.	TRBV7-9	TRBJ2-7	once	TGTGCCAGCAGCCGGGACACCTACGAGCAGTACTTC	CASSRDTYEQYF
TRBD1	TRBV19	TRBJ2-2	.	TGTGCCAGTAGTCCTGACAGGGGCACCGGGGAGCTGTTTTTT	CASSPDRGTGELFF
.	TRBV4-3	TRBJ1-2	.	TGCGCCAGCAGCCAAGAAATGAGGAGGAGCCACCCTTATGGCTACACCTTC	CASSQEMRRSHPYGYTF
.	TRBV19	TRBJ1-2	.	TGTGCCAGTAGAGTCCTCGCGACAGGAACCTATGGCTACACCTTC	CASRVLATGTYGYTF
.	TRBV24-1	TRBJ2-1	.	TGTGCCACCAGTGACCGGGACTTCTTGAATGAGCAGTTCTTC	CATSDRDFLNEQFF
TRBD2	TRBV7-2	TRBJ2-2	.	TGTGCCAGCAGCTTAGCTCTAGCGGGAGGGGAGCTGTTTTTT	CASSLALAGGELFF
.	TRBV9	TRBJ2-2	.	TGTGCCAGCAGCGTAGGCAGAGGGAACACCGGGGAGCTGTTTTTT	CASSVGRGNTGELFF
TRBD2	TRBV24-1	TRBJ2-1	.	TGTGCCACCAGTGATTTTGGGACTAGCGGACTAAATGAGCAGTTCTTC	CATSDFGTSGLNEQFF
TRBD2	TRBV7-2	TRBJ2-3	.	TGTGCCAGCAGCCCTTGGACTAGCGGCACAGATACGCAGTATTTT	CASSPWTSGTDTQYF
TRBD1	TRBV5-8	TRBJ2-7	.	TGTGCCAGCAGCCCTCCCGGGACAGGGACATACGAGCAGTACTTC	CASSPPGTGTYEQYF
.	TRBV18	TRBJ1-5	.	TGTGCCAGCAAAGACAGGCGGGAGGGCCCCCAGCATTTT	CASKDRREGPQHF
.	TRBV18	TRBJ2-1	.	TGTGCCAGCTCCCCTTCGAGCTCCTACAATGAGCAGTTCTTC	CASSPSSSYNEQFF
TRBD2	TRBV5-3	TRBJ2-6	.	TGTGCCAGAAGCTTCGCCGGGGGGACTGGGGCCAACGTCCTGACTTTC	CARSFAGGTGANVLTF
.	TRBV24-1	TRBJ2-1	.	TGTGCCACCAGTGATTTCCGGGGGGAGCAGTTCTTC	CATSDFRGEQFF
.	TRBV27	TRBJ1-5	.	TGTGCCAGCAGGAACGGCGGGACCAGCCATCAGCCCCAGCATTTT	CASRNGGTSHQPQHF
TRBD2	TRBV5-5	TRBJ2-3	.	TGTGCCAGCAGCCGGGAGGTGAATCGTGGGCATACGCAGTATTTT	CASSREVNRGHTQYF
TRBD1	TRBV9	TRBJ2-1	.	TGTGCCAGCAGCGTATCGATGGACAGGGGTTACTACAATGAGCAGTTCTTC	CASSVSMDRGYYNEQFF